This T cell receptor beta chain was identified during a study of T cell responses to AZD1222 COVID-19 vaccine. TCRdb keeps only in-frame clones here, not all; method: immunoSEQ multiplex PCR. The data hold approximately 84,000 clones, with around four fifths observed a single time. The clonotype was recovered from an adult who received the AZD1222 COVID-19 vaccine. The sample here was peripheral blood, taken 28 days after the second AZD1222 dose.

CDR3: CASSGVSGSRYEQYF. In DNA form, the CDR3 reads TGTGCCAGCTCGGGGGTTAGCGGGAGTAGGTACGAGCAGTACTTC. The chain uses TRBV7-9 and TRBJ2-7, with 9 bases matching TRBD2. CDR3 length: 15 amino acids. Per the germline V gene, CDR1 is SEHNR and CDR2 is FQNEAQ (reference sequence). V gave up 8 bases and J gave up 4 bases; unmatched junction bases: 12.